The clone carrying this TCR beta chain was picked up a small number of times. Antigen specificity is unknown. The CDR3 loop spans 12 amino acids. The germline V gene has CDR1 SNHLY and CDR2 FYNNEI. Trimming took off 8 bases at V and 5 bases at J, with 13 bases between the two ends. It was cDNA, reverse transcribed from extracted RNA, that served as the sequencing template. Data came from immunoSEQ multiplex PCR; TCRdb stores just in-frame clones and leaves some out. Of approximately 100,000 clones listed, just under 60% are singletons. This entry comes from a study of CD8+ T cells in alopecia areata. Study in general: Treatment with tofacitinib (6 to 18 months) was followed by 6 months off drug. For treated patients, severity scores reflected the percentage of scalp area affected. Study outcomes and limitations: Lesional tissue from the scalp (especially in alopecia totalis/universalis) showed higher clonality than normal scalp.

Regarding treatment: oral pan-JAK inhibitor, 5-10 mg twice daily. Sorting separated CD4+ and CD8+ T cells out of PBMCs. Sequences were derived from CD8+ T cells sorted from blood, sampled at week 56, from a patient treated with tofacitinib. This clonotype was sampled from a human donor with alopecia areata. The chain carries TRBV2 and TRBJ2-7, with D possibly being TRBD1 (6 bases). The CDR3 coding sequence is TGTGCCAGCGTACAGGGAAGAAACGAGCAGTACTTC. Translated, it gives CASVQGRNEQYF.